The clone carrying this T cell receptor (beta chain) has a count of ten or more. Its antigen is not identified. Described time point: patch test 3, about 24 weeks after DPC sensitization. Treatment specified: therapeutic diphenylcyclopropenone sensitization with weekly scalp DPC. Samples of blood were obtained prior to the application of each patch test. This sample stems from a study of human T cells and chemical hapten exposure. Study in general: Patients got weekly scalp diphenylcyclopropenone doses over the approximately 24-week study. Upper-back patch tests with 0.01% DPC were read at 6 days. Study-level points and caveats: Significantly greater numbers of large CDR3 similarity clusters came from expanded TCRs than from controls.

TCRdb reprocessed the RACE reads with MiXCR, giving one entry per CDR3 protein. Of 150,000 to 200,000 distinct CDR3 sequences in the sample, more than 20% were seen once. The CDR3 length is 18 residues. Trimming removed 3 bases from V and 6 bases from J; junction bases left unmatched: 16. CDR1 and CDR2 from the germline V gene are DFQATT and SNEGSKA (reference sequence). Sample: whole blood, taken in connection with sensitization to the hapten diphenylcyclopropenone (DPC). The receptor was derived from a middle-aged woman with alopecia areata. Some clones in this sample may be carry-over from other donors' samples. The chain combines TRBV20-1 with TRBJ2-1, with 11 bases fitting TRBD2. The CDR3 DNA sequence: TGCAGTGCTAGGGGGGTGGTAGCGGGAGGGCTACCCTCCAATGAGCAGTTCTTC. This encodes CSARGVVAGGLPSNEQFF.